This T cell receptor beta chain was retrieved from a study of blood T cell repertoires in COVID-19. About the study: In each case, the material was cDNA or gDNA derived from T cells, B-cell-depleted T cells, or PBMCs.

As originally analysed: By means of reference gene primer amplification, nucleated cell counts were estimated. Assay used: immunoSEQ multiplex PCR; TCRdb lists only in-frame clones, some missing. That table is the source of V, J and clone size, and D and trimming were worked out from the DNA. The repertoire consists of approximately 250,000 clones, with about 86% occurring once and the leading ten covering roughly 4%. Germline V gives CDR1 SGHNT, CDR2 YENEEA. Trimming left V 0 bases short and J 5 bases short, with 7 bases between. The CDR3 extends over 13 amino acids. The chain couples TRBV11-3 to TRBJ2-5; possible D gene TRBD2, 6 bases. The source material was peripheral blood. This receptor was taken from a young man with active or convalescent COVID-19. The chain's CDR3 is CASSLDRGETQYF. As DNA, the CDR3 is TGTGCCAGCAGCTTAGACCGGGGGGAGACCCAGTACTTC.